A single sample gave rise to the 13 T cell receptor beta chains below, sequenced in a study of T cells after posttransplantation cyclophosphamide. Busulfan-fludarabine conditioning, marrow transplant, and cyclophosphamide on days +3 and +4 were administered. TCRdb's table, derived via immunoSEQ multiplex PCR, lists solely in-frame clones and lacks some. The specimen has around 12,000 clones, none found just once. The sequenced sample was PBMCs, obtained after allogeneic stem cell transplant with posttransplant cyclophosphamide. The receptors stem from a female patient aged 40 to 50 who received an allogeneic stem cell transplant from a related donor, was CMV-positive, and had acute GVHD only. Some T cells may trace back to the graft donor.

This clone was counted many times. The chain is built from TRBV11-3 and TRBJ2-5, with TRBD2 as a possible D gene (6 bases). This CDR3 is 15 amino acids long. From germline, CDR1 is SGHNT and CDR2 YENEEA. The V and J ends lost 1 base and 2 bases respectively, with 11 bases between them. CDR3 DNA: TGTGCCAGCAGCTTAGTTTTCGGACTACAAGAGACCCAGTACTTC. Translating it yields CASSLVFGLQETQYF.

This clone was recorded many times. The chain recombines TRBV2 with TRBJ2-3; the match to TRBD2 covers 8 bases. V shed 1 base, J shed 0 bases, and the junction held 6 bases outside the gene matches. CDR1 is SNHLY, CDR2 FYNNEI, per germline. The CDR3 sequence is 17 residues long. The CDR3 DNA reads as TGTGCCAGCAGTGAAGGTCGCACGGGGGGGAGCACAGATACGCAGTATTTT. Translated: CASSEGRTGGSTDTQYF. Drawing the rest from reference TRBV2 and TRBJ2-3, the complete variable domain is EPEVTQTPSHQVTQMGQEVILRCVPISNHLYFYWYRQILGQKVEFLVSFYNNEISEKSEIFDDQFSVERPDGSNFTLKIRSTKLEDSAMYFCASSEGRTGGSTDTQYFGPGTRLTVL.

CDR3 amino acids: CAGDRGHTGELFF. CDR3 nucleotide sequence: TGCGCCGGGGACAGGGGGCACACCGGGGAGCTGTTTTTT. The V call is TRBV23-1, the J call TRBJ2-2; 12 bases line up with TRBD1. TRBV23-1 belongs to the ORF category, with a function that is uncertain. Trimming cost V 11 bases and J 3 bases; bases outside gene matches: 1. The CDR3 length is 13 residues.

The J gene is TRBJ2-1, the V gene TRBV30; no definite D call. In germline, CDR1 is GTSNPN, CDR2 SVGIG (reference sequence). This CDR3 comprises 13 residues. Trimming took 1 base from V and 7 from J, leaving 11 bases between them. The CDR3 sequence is CAWSGGSSNEQFF. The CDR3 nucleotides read TGTGCCTGGAGTGGAGGTAGTTCGAATGAGCAGTTCTTC. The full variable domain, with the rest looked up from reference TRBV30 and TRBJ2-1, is SQTIHQWPATLVQPVGSPLSLECTVEGTSNPNLYWYRQAAGRGLQLLFYSVGIGQISSEVPQNLSASRPQDRQFILSSKKLLLSDSGFYLCAWSGGSSNEQFFGPGTRLTVL.

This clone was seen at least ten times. DNA of the CDR3: TGTGCCAGTAGTATTGCGTGGGGCCGAGAGACCCAGTACTTC. It encodes CASSIAWGRETQYF. The gene calls are TRBV19 and TRBJ2-5; perhaps TRBD1 as D (5 bases). Per germline, CDR1 LNHDA and CDR2 SQIVND (reference sequence). The CDR3 totals 14 residues. V was clipped by 3 bases and J by 4 bases, with 12 bases between them.

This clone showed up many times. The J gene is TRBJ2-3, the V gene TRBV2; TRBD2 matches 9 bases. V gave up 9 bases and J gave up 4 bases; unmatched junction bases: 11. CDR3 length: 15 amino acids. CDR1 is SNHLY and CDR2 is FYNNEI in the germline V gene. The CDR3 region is CASLAGDTTSDTQYF. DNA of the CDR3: TGTGCCAGTTTAGCGGGGGACACCACATCAGATACGCAGTATTTT.

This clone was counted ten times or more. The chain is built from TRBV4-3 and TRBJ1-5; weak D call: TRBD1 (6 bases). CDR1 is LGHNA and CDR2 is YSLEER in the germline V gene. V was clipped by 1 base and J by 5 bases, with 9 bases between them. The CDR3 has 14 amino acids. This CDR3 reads CASSQGTEDQPQHF. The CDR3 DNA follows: TGCGCCAGCAGCCAAGGGACAGAAGATCAGCCCCAGCATTTT.

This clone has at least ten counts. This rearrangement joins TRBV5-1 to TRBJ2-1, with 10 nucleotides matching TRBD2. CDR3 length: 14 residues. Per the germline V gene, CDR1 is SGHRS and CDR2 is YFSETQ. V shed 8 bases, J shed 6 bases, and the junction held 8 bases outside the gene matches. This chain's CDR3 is CASSITSGINEQFF. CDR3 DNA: TGCGCCAGTTCTATAACTAGCGGGATCAATGAGCAGTTCTTC.

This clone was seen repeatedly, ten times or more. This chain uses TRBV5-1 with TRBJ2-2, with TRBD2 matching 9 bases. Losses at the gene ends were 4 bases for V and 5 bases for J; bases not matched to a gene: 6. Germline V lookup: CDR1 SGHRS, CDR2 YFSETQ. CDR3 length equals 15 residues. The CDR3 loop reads CASSLPGLATGELFF. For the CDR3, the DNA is TGCGCCAGCAGCCTACCGGGACTAGCTACCGGGGAGCTGTTTTTT. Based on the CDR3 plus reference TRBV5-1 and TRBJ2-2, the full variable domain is KAGVTQTPRYLIKTRGQQVTLSCSPISGHRSVSWYQQTPGQGLQFLFEYFSETQRNKGNFPGRFSGRQFSNSRSEMNVSTLELGDSALYLCASSLPGLATGELFFGEGSRLTVL.

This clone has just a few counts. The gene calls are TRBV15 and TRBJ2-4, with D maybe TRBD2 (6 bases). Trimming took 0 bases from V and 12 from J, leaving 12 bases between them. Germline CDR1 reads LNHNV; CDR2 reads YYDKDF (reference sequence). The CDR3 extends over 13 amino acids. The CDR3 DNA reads TGTGCCACCAGCAGAGAGATCGCGCGGGATCAGTACTTC. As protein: CATSREIARDQYF.

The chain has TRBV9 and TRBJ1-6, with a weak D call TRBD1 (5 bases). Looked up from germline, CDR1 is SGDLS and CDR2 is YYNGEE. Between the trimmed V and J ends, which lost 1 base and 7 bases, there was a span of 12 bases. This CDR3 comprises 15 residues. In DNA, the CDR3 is TGTGCCAGCAGCGTAAACTCAGGGATGAATTCACCCCTCCACTTT. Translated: CASSVNSGMNSPLHF.

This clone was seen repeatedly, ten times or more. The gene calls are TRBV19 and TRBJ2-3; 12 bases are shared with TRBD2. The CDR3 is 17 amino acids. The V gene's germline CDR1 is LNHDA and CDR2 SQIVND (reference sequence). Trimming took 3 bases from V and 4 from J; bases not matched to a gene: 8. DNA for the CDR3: TGTGCCAGTAGTATGGGTCTAGCGGGAGGGTTGGCAGATACGCAGTATTTT. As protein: CASSMGLAGGLADTQYF.

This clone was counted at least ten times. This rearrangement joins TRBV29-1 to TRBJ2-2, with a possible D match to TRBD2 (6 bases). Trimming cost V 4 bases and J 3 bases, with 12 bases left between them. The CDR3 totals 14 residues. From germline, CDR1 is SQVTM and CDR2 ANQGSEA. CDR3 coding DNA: TGCAGCGTTGGGGGGGTATGGGACACCGGGGAGCTGTTTTTT. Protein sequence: CSVGGVWDTGELFF.